The T cell receptor (beta chain) described here comes from a study of T cells in Graves' hyperthyroidism and ophthalmopathy (dated by TCRdb to between 2019 and 2020). Regarding the research as a whole: Peripheral blood was sampled at the time of initial diagnosis, prior to any treatment. The paper describes TCR Vbeta CDR3 sequencing of 130 to 150 peripheral blood samples, made up of some 40 ophthalmopathy patients, around 78 hyperthyroidism patients and 17 progressor patients. In addition, the study compared T-cell repertoires in thyroid tissue and in blood from roughly 6 Graves' hyperthyroidism patients. The 95 to 100 discovery patients were randomly split 7:3 into training and test sets. A discovery cohort of roughly 100 patients, 43 with Graves' ophthalmopathy and 55 to 65 with stable Graves' hyperthyroidism, was used to find distinguishing TCR V-J signatures. Prospective prediction of ophthalmopathy was tested in an independent validation cohort of some 20 hyperthyroidism patients and 15 to 17 patients who later progressed to ophthalmopathy. After sampling, hyperthyroidism patients received methimazole starting at 30 mg daily, and ophthalmopathy patients received high-dose intravenous methylprednisolone. What the research found in general, with its limitations: No statistical method was used to set the sample size in advance, and investigators knew the group allocation. Most expanded thyroid clonotypes (frequency above 0.001) were also detected in blood, a finding suggesting that blood repertoires may reflect thyroid immune responses. A model built on a 13 V-J signature distinguished ophthalmopathy from stable hyperthyroidism, reaching around 90% sensitivity and about 81% specificity in cross-validation and 80%/75% in testing. In validation, the model predicted progression to ophthalmopathy with approximately 71% sensitivity and around 72% specificity, a median of around 6.6 months before onset.

The sample holds a few counts of this clonotype. Its recognized antigen is unknown. Per-base qualities were not stored, and no clone one base away is much larger. In the ophthalmopathy patients, disease was moderately to severely active, with a Clinical Activity Score of 3 or more, a NOSPECS grade of 4 or more, and a duration of less than 3 months. Any patient with an uncontrolled infection, another autoimmune disease, pregnancy or lactation was excluded. Clinical symptoms, serum thyroxine and TRAb, thyroid ultrasound, and orbital computed tomography formed the basis for the diagnoses. PBMCs were separated from roughly 9.6 ml of fresh peripheral blood using Ficoll-Paque density gradient centrifugation. Total RNA was extracted with Trizol reagent, and quality was checked on an Agilent 2100 Bioanalyzer. Amplification of TCR beta CDR3 regions was carried out from RNA transcripts. For the first round of RT-PCR on the TCR CDR3, the HTBI primer set was used together with the Qiagen OneStep RT-PCR kit. A second multiplex PCR round built the libraries, followed by size selection and purification. Paired-end sequencing of the libraries was performed with 100 bp reads on an Illumina HiSeq2000. As for the original processing: SOAPnuke was used to process the raw data, throwing out any read that contained adapters or uncalled bases, had a mean Phred below 15, or lacked an exact constant-primer or identifier match. High-quality paired reads were merged using COPE v1.2.5, and each unique nucleotide sequence was defined as a clonotype. MiTCR v1.1 was used to align clonotypes to the IMGT TRBV, TRBD and TRBJ reference segments. Analysis was restricted to V-J combinations with a frequency above 0.0001, which covered approximately 99% of repertoires. The TCS score was defined as F50 (clonal expansion) divided by E x V (chaos), with BLOSUM62-based TCRdist calculated between CDR3 peptides within each V-J. Welch's t-statistics and random forest reduced around 510 V-J features to 13, which were used in a naive Bayes classifier (R e1071). TCRdb reprocessed the public reads (quality trimming at Q25 with fastp, clone calling with MiXCR) and kept in-frame beta chains. Rows are combined by CDR3 protein, so each entry shows the most common genes and DNA. The V and J calls here are based on TCRdb, not the publication. This sample is represented by 500,000 or so distinct CDR3 sequences; about 15% of them were singletons. The ten largest clones take up 17% of the sample.

Trimming accounts for 3 bases at V and 5 bases at J, while the number of junction bases matched to no gene is 9. Via the germline V gene (reference sequence), CDR1 is DFQATT and CDR2 SNEGSKA. The CDR3, from cysteine to phenylalanine, totals 14 residues. Only the CDR3 DNA stays, 42 bases, in frame from base 1. The source of this sequence is a woman aged 18-30 years with Graves' ophthalmopathy. The V gene is TRBV20-1 and the J gene is TRBJ2-7, with TRBD1 matching 8 junction bases. Sample: blood. The DNA sequence follows: TGCAGTGCTAGTAACAGTCAGGGGGCTGACGAGCAGTACTTC. Its protein product is CSASNSQGADEQYF.